The entry below gives a single T cell receptor beta chain sequence along with its context. Its antigen is unknown. The sample is drawn from a study of cytomegalovirus exposure and HLA in healthy donors. About the study: There were 100 million to 130 million unique TCR beta sequences, drawn from approximately 190 million T cells, in an earlier analysis.

The PCR made use of 60 Vbeta and 13 Jbeta primers. Libraries were prepared by immunoSEQ multiplex PCR; TCRdb keeps only in-frame clonotypes and omits some of them. This sample has around 150,000 clones, with 81% found just once. The CDR3 has 16 residues. Germline CDR1 is MNHEY and CDR2 is SVGAGI. Trimming removed 0 bases from V and 6 bases from J; junction bases left unmatched: 9. Study findings and constraints: Prediction of most subjects' HLA-A and HLA-B alleles by TCR beta sequences was reportedly accurate. Rare sequences made up most TCRs, while some public TCRs were found in many donors. TRBV6-2, TRBV6-3 and some other V segments were unresolvable in 87-base-pair reads.

Sequenced material: PBMCs. This TCR was sampled from a woman aged 45-65 years in good health and CMV-seronegative. The rearrangement uses TRBV6-5 and TRBJ2-7; 9 bases fit TRBD2. CDR3 coding DNA: TGTGCCAGCAGTTACTCGATTGCTAGCGGGAACCCCGAGCAGTACTTC. It codes for CASSYSIASGNPEQYF.